This T cell receptor (beta chain) is from a study of PD-L1 blockade in urothelial cancer. V shed 3 bases and J shed 7 bases, with 21 bases lying between them. The CDR3 covers 17 residues. Germline CDR1 and CDR2: LNHNV and YYDKDF (reference sequence). Here immunoSEQ multiplex PCR was the method, and the copy in TCRdb shows in-frame clones only, minus some. The repertoire includes under 120,000 clones, approximately 85% of them detected once, and more than 2% sits in the top ten. This TCR was sampled from a man in his forties or fifties with urothelial cancer. The V call is TRBV15, the J call TRBJ1-4; D unclear. The sample was PBMCs, taken around atezolizumab (anti-PD-L1) treatment. CDR3 sequence reads: CATSRELIDRGGEKLFF. CDR3 bases: TGTGCCACCAGCAGGGAGCTAATCGATCGGGGAGGTGAAAAACTGTTTTTT.